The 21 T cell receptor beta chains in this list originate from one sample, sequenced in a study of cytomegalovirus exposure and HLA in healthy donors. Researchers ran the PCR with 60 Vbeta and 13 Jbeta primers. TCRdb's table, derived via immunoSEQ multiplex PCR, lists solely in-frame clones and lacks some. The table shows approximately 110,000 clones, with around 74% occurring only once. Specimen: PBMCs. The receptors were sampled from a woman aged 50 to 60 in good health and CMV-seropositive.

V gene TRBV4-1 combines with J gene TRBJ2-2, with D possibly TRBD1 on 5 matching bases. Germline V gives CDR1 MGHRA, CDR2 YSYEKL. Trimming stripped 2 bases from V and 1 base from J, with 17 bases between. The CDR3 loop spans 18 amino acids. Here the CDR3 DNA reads TGCGCCAGCAGCCAACTCCCTCCGGAGACAGAGAACACCGGGGAGCTGTTTTTT. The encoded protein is CASSQLPPETENTGELFF.

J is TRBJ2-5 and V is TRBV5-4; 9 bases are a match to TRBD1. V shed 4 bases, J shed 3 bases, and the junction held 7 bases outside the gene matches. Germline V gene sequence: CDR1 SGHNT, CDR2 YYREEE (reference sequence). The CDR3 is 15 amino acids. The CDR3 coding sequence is TGTGCCAGCAGCCTCGGGACAGGGAGGGAAGAGACCCAGTACTTC. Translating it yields CASSLGTGREETQYF.

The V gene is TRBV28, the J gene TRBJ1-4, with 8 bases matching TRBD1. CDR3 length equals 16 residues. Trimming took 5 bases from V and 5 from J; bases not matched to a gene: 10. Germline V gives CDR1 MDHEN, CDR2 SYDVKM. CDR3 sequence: CASSLTRTGRNEKLFF. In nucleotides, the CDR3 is TGTGCCAGCAGTCTCACTCGGACAGGGAGGAATGAAAAACTGTTTTTT. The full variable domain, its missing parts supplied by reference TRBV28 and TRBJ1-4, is DVKVTQSSRYLVKRTGEKVFLECVQDMDHENMFWYRQDPGLGLRLIYFSYDVKMKEKGDIPEGYSVSREKKERFSLILESASTNQTSMYLCASSLTRTGRNEKLFFGSGTQLSVL.

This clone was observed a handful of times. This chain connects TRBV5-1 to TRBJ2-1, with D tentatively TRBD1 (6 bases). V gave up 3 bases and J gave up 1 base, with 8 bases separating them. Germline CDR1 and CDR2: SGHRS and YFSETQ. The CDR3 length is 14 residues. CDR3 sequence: CASSSGQSYNEQFF. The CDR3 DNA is TGCGCCAGCAGCTCAGGACAGTCCTACAATGAGCAGTTCTTC.

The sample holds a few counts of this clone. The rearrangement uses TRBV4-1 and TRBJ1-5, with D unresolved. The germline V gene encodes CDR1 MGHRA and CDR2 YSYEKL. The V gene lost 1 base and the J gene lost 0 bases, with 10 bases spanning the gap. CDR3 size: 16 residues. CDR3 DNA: TGCGCCAGCAGCCAAGCTGGTACGAGTAGCAATCAGCCCCAGCATTTT. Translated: CASSQAGTSSNQPQHF.

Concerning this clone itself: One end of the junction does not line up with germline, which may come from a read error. The CDR3 region is CSSSLGVGPGYEQYF. The CDR3 region has the DNA TGTTCCAGCAGCTTAGGAGTGGGTCCGGGCTACGAGCAGTACTTC. This rearrangement joins TRBV7-9 to TRBJ2-7, with no clear D. Per the germline V gene, CDR1 is SEHNR and CDR2 is FQNEAQ (reference sequence). The CDR3 loop spans 15 amino acids.

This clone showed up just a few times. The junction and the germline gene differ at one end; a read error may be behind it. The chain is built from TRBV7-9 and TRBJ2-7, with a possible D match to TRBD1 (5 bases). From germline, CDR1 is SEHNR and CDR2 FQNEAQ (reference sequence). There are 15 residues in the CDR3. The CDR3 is CSSSLSGQGFYEQYF. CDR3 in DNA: TGTTCCAGCAGCTTGTCAGGGCAGGGTTTTTACGAGCAGTACTTC.

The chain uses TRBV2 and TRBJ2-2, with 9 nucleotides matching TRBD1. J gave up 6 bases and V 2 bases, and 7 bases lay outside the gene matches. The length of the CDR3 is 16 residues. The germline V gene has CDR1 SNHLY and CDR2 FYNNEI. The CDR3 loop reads CASSERGTGTAGELFF. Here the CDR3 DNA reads TGTGCCAGCAGTGAACGGGGGACAGGGACCGCCGGGGAGCTGTTTTTT.

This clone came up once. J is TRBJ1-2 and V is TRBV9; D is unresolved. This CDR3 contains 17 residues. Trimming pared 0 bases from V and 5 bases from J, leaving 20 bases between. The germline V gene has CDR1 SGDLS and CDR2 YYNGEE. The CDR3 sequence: CASSVVETTMTGYGYTF. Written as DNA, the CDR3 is TGTGCCAGCAGCGTAGTCGAAACCACCATGACTGGGTATGGCTACACCTTC. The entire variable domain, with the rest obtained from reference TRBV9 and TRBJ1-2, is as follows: DSGVTQTPKHLITATGQRVTLRCSPRSGDLSVYWYQQSLDQGLQFLIQYYNGEERAKGNILERFSAQQFPDLHSELNLSSLELGDSALYFCASSVVETTMTGYGYTFGSGTRLTVV.

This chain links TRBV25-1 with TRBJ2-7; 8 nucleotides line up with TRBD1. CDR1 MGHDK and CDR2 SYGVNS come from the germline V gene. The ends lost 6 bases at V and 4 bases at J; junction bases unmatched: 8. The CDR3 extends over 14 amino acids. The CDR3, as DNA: TGTGCCAGCAGGAAGACAGGGGATCGGTACGAGCAGTACTTC. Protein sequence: CASRKTGDRYEQYF.

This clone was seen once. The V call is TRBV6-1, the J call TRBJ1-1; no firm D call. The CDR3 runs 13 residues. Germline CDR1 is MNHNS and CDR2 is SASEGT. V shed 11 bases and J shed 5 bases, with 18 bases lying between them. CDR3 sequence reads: CAVSAGVVTEAFF. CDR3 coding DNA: TGTGCCGTTTCGGCCGGGGTGGTAACTGAAGCTTTCTTT.

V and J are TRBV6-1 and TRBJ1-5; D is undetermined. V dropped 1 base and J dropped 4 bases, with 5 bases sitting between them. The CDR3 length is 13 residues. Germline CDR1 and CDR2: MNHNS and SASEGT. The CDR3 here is CASSEGQNQPQHF. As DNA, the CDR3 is TGTGCCAGCAGTGAAGGGCAAAATCAGCCCCAGCATTTT.

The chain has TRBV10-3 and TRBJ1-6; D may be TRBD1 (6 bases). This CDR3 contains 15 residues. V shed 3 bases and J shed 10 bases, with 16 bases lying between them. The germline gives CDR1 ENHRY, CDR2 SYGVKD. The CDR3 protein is CAISDPQGTLSPLHF. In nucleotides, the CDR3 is TGTGCCATCAGTGACCCACAGGGAACCCTCTCACCCCTCCACTTT.

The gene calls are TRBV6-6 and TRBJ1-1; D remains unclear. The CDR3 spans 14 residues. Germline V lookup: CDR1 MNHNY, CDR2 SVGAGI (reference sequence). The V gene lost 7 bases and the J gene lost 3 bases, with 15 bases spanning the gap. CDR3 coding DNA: TGTGCCAGCACCAGAAGCGAGGAGTACACTGAAGCTTTCTTT. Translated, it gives CASTRSEEYTEAFF.

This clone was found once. CDR3 amino acids: CASSYWIGGAETQYF. DNA for the CDR3: TGTGCCAGCAGTTATTGGATAGGGGGAGCGGAGACCCAGTACTTC. V usage is TRBV6-5 and J usage is TRBJ2-5; D perhaps matches TRBD1 (6 bases). In germline, CDR1 is MNHEY, CDR2 SVGAGI. The CDR3 length is 15 residues. Trimming removed 3 bases at V and 5 bases at J, with 16 bases between.

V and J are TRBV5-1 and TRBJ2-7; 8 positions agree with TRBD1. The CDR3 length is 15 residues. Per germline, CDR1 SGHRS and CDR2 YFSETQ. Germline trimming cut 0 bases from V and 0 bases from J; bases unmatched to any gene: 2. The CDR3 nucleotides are TGCGCCAGCAGCTTGGCGACAGGGGACTCCTACGAGCAGTACTTC. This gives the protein CASSLATGDSYEQYF.

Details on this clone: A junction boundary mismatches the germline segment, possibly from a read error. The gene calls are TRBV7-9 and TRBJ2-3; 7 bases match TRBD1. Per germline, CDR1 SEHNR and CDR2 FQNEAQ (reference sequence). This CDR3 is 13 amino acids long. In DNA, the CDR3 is TGTGCCAGCAGCTTATTCGTAGGGGGACAGTTCATTTTT. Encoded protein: CASSLFVGGQFIF.

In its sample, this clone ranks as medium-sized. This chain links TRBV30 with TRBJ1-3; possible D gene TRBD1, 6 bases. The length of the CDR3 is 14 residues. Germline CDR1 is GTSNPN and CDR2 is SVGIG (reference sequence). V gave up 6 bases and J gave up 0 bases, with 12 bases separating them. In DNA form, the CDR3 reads TGTGCCTGTTGGATGGGGGCCTCTGGAAACACCATATATTTT. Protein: CACWMGASGNTIYF.

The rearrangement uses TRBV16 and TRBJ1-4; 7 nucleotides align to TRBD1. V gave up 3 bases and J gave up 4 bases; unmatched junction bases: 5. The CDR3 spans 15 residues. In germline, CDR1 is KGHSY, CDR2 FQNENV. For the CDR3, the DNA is TGTGCCAGCAGCCACTGGGACAGTGTTAATGAAAAACTGTTTTTT. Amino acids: CASSHWDSVNEKLFF.

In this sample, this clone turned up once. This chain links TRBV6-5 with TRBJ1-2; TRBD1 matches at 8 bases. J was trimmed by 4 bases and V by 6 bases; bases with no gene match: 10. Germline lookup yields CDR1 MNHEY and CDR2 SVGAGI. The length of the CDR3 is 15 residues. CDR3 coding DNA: TGTGCCAGCAGCCGTGGACAGGGTAATATCTATGGCTACACCTTC. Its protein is CASSRGQGNIYGYTF.

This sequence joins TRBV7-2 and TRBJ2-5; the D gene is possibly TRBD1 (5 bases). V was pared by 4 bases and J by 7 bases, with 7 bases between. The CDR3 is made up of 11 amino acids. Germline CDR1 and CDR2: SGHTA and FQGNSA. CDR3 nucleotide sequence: TGTGCCAGCAGCTCTAGGGGGACCCAGTACTTC. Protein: CASSSRGTQYF.